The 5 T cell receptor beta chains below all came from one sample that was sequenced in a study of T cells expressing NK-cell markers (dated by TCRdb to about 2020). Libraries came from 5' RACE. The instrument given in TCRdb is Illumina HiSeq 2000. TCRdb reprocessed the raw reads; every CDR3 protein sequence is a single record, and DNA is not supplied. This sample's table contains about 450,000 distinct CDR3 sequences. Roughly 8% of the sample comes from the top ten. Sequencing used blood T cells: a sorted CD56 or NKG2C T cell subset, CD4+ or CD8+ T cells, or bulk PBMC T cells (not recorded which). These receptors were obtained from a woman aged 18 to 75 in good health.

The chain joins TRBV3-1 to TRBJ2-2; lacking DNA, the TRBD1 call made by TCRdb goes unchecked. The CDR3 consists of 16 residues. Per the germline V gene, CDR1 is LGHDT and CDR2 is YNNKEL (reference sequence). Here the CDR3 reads CASSSRPGEDTGELFF.

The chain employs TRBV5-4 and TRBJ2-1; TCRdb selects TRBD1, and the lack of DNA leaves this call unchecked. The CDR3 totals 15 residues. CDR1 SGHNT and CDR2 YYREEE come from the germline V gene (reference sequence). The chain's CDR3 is CASSPEGTLNNEQFF.

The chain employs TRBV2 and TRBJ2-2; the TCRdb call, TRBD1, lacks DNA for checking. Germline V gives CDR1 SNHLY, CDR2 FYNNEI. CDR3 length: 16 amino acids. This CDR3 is CASVTGNRGNTGELFF.

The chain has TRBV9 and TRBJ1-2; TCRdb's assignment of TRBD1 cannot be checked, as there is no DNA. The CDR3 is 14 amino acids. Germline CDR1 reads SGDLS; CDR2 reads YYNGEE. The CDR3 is CASSVERGHYGYTF.

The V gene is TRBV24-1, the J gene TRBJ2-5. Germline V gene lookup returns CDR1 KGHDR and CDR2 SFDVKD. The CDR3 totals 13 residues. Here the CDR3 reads CATSIGTAETQYF.